Shown below are 4 T cell receptor beta chains from a single sample sequenced in a study of T-cell reconstitution after alpha-beta-depleted transplantation in children (TCRdb year 2016). Read against the paper, the sample's treatment or condition label means: allogeneic hematopoietic cell transplantation with graft depleted of TCRalphabeta T cells and CD19 B cells. The protocol used for the library was PCR. Sequencing instrument: Illumina HiSeq 2500. TCR library preparation used molecular barcoding, with unique molecular identifiers applied to normalize quantification of the TCRbeta repertoire. TCRdb reworked the public reads: Q25 trimming with fastp, MiXCR clone assembly, productive beta chains retained. Identical CDR3 protein sequences are pooled into one entry, listed with their most common genes and DNA. The sample includes 500,000 or so distinct CDR3 sequences, with roughly 11% observed a single time. 14% of the sample comes from the top ten.

The specimen comprised PBMCs, mostly from graft donor cells, sampled 180 days after TCRalphabeta/CD19-depleted stem cell transplant. All receptors derive from a female patient between 2 and 15 years old who had a stem cell transplant for aplastic anemia, so the T cells may come from the graft donor.

This clonotype showed up just a few times. CDR3 DNA: TGTGCCAGTACCCACGTAGGGAACACTGAAGCTTTCTTT. The encoded protein is CASTHVGNTEAFF. V and J are TRBV19 and TRBJ1-1; D gene ambiguous. Trimming stripped 7 bases from V and 1 base from J, with 10 bases between. Germline V gives CDR1 LNHDA, CDR2 SQIVND (reference sequence). CDR3 length: 13 residues.

The chain couples TRBV19 to TRBJ1-1; the D gene is possibly TRBD1 (5 bases). This CDR3 comprises 13 residues. V lost 8 bases and J 10 bases, leaving 20 bases between the germline ends. Looked up from germline, CDR1 is LNHDA and CDR2 is SQIVND (reference sequence). The DNA of the CDR3 is TGTGCCAGTTCCAGGGAAAGAGATTTTGGAGCTTTCTTT. Translating gives CASSRERDFGAFF.

This clonotype was counted between two and nine times. The chain uses TRBV20-1 and TRBJ2-7; no clear D gene. CDR1 is DFQATT, CDR2 SNEGSKA, per germline (reference sequence). The CDR3 covers 11 residues. Trimming removed 8 bases at V and 4 bases at J, with 12 bases between. The CDR3 sequence is CSCYRSYEQYF. The CDR3 coding sequence is TGCAGTTGTTACCGGTCATACGAGCAGTACTTC.

V usage is TRBV7-2 and J usage is TRBJ2-2, with 9 bases identical to TRBD1. V lost 2 bases to trimming and J lost 1 base; unmatched junction nucleotides: 5. The V gene's germline CDR1 is SGHTA and CDR2 FQGNSA. This CDR3 spans 17 amino acids. CDR3 sequence (DNA): TGTGCCAGCAGCTTACCGACAGGGGGTTGGAACACCGGGGAGCTGTTTTTT. Its protein product is CASSLPTGGWNTGELFF.